These 28 T cell receptor beta chains share one sample of origin, sequenced in a study of T cell responses to AZD1222 COVID-19 vaccine (dated by TCRdb to the early 2020s). Library preparation employed the immunoSEQ multiplex PCR assay. Held by TCRdb, this immuneACCESS table contains in-frame sequences only and omits some clones. Under half of the omission traces to an unresolved V gene where checked; the cause of the rest is unknown. The sample profile shows about 93,000 clones; approximately 83% of them were found once. The top ten clonotypes cover 7.9% of the sample. The sample's time point label, decoded: baseline before first vaccination. Here the sequenced sample was peripheral blood, taken on day 0 of AZD1222 vaccination. These receptors were collected from an adult in good health.

This clone was recorded once. The V call is TRBV7-9, the J call TRBJ1-6; tentative D call: TRBD1 (5 bases). V lost 6 bases and J 7 bases, leaving 7 bases between the germline ends. The CDR3 loop spans 12 amino acids. Germline V gene lookup returns CDR1 SEHNR and CDR2 FQNEAQ (reference sequence). The CDR3 DNA is TGTGCCAGCAGGGGGGGGAATTCACCCCTCCACTTT. It codes for CASRGGNSPLHF.

The V gene is TRBV5-4, the J gene TRBJ1-6; 7 bases are shared with TRBD1. The CDR3 length is 14 residues. V dropped 2 bases and J dropped 10; count of bases not matched to a gene: 6. From germline, CDR1 is SGHNT and CDR2 YYREEE (reference sequence). CDR3 coding DNA: TGTGCCAGCAGCTTCGACAGGGCGGGATCACCCCTCCACTTT. Protein: CASSFDRAGSPLHF.

As DNA, the CDR3 is TGTGCCAGCAGCTTACTTACAGGGGGAAACACCATATATTTT. This encodes CASSLLTGGNTIYF. The chain combines TRBV11-2 with TRBJ1-3, with a weak D call TRBD1 (6 bases). CDR1 and CDR2 from the germline V gene are SGHAT and FQNNGV. This CDR3 contains 14 residues. The V end was cut by 2 bases, the J end by 4 bases, with 9 bases between.

The chain couples TRBV5-1 to TRBJ2-1; TRBD2 matches at 9 bases. Trimming cost V 3 bases and J 5 bases; bases outside gene matches: 6. The CDR3 extends over 15 amino acids. Germline-derived CDR1 and CDR2 are SGHRS and YFSETQ. CDR3 sequence: CASSSLAGRDNEQFF. The CDR3 DNA reads as TGCGCCAGCAGCTCTCTAGCGGGACGGGACAATGAGCAGTTCTTC.

This clone came up a few times. The same CDR3 also results from other DNA sequences found in this sample. The chain uses TRBV19 and TRBJ1-4; 11 bases are a match to TRBD1. This CDR3 comprises 14 residues. Germline V gene data show CDR1 as LNHDA and CDR2 as SQIVND (reference sequence). Losses at the gene ends were 3 bases for V and 6 bases for J; bases not matched to a gene: 0. The CDR3 spells CASSMGQGDEKLFF. The CDR3 DNA follows: TGTGCCAGTAGTATGGGACAGGGGGATGAAAAACTGTTTTTT.

The chain employs TRBV7-9 and TRBJ2-1; 10 bases agree with TRBD2. CDR1 SEHNR and CDR2 FQNEAQ come from the germline V gene (reference sequence). The CDR3 covers 17 residues. V shed 1 base, J shed 4 bases, and the junction held 7 bases outside the gene matches. CDR3 residues: CASSLVLAGGLYNEQFF. The CDR3 coding sequence is TGTGCCAGCAGCTTAGTGTTAGCGGGAGGCCTATACAATGAGCAGTTCTTC.

The DNA for the CDR3 is TGTGCCAGCAGCTTAGATTCGGCCAGCGGGATCTCCTACGAGCAGTACTTC. This translates into CASSLDSASGISYEQYF. This chain connects TRBV11-2 to TRBJ2-7; 7 bases are a match to TRBD2. Germline lookup yields CDR1 SGHAT and CDR2 FQNNGV. The CDR3 loop spans 17 amino acids. V shed 0 bases, J shed 0 bases, and the junction held 8 bases outside the gene matches.

This chain joins TRBV2 and TRBJ2-1; 11 bases are a match to TRBD2. J lost 6 bases, V lost 10 bases, and 5 bases had no gene match. The length of the CDR3 is 13 residues. CDR1 is SNHLY, CDR2 FYNNEI, per germline. The CDR3 sequence is CATTSGRGNEQFF. The CDR3 DNA is TGTGCCACTACTAGCGGGAGAGGCAATGAGCAGTTCTTC. The full variable domain, in which reference TRBV2 and TRBJ2-1 provide the parts outside the CDR3, is EPEVTQTPSHQVTQMGQEVILRCVPISNHLYFYWYRQILGQKVEFLVSFYNNEISEKSEIFDDQFSVERPDGSNFTLKIRSTKLEDSAMYFCATTSGRGNEQFFGPGTRLTVL.

The chain couples TRBV7-2 to TRBJ2-3; 8 nucleotides line up with TRBD2. CDR1 is SGHTA and CDR2 is FQGNSA in the germline V gene. There are 15 residues in the CDR3. V shed 1 base and J 3 bases; nucleotides not matched to a gene: 3. CDR3 sequence: CASSLGSGRTDTQYF. CDR3 nucleotides: TGTGCCAGCAGCTTAGGAAGCGGGAGAACAGATACGCAGTATTTT.

The genes are TRBV3-1 (or the pseudogene TRBV3-2) and TRBJ2-6, with 8 positions matching TRBD1. V lost 1 base, J lost 0 bases, and 2 bases stayed unmatched. CDR3 length: 17 amino acids. The germline CDR1 and CDR2 sequences are LGHDT and YNNKEL (reference sequence). CDR3 protein: CASSQGQGFSGANVLTF. For the CDR3, the DNA is TGTGCCAGCAGCCAAGGACAGGGGTTCTCTGGGGCCAACGTCCTGACTTTC.

The J gene is TRBJ1-1, the V gene TRBV12-3 or TRBV12-4; 10 nucleotides line up with TRBD1. CDR3 length: 13 amino acids. Losses at the gene ends were 6 bases for V and 4 bases for J; bases not matched to a gene: 2. The CDR3 DNA reads as TGTGCCAGCAGCCGGGACAGGGGCACTGAAGCTTTCTTT. Protein: CASSRDRGTEAFF.

The chain is built from TRBV18 and TRBJ1-4; TRBD1 is a possible D gene (6 bases). Trimming took off 3 bases at V and 5 bases at J, with 13 bases between the two ends. CDR1 and CDR2 (germline): KGHSH, LQKENI. The CDR3 is made up of 15 amino acids. CDR3 region: CASSPRQGTNEKLFF. The CDR3 DNA reads as TGTGCCAGCTCACCGAGGCAGGGGACAAATGAAAAACTGTTTTTT.

The genes are TRBV19 and TRBJ2-7; 9 bases agree with TRBD2. CDR3 length: 16 amino acids. V was clipped by 3 bases and J by 1 base; unmatched bases: 7. In germline, CDR1 is LNHDA, CDR2 SQIVND (reference sequence). CDR3 sequence (DNA): TGTGCCAGTAGTATCCCGGGCGCGGGAGGGTCCTACGAGCAGTACTTC. Translating gives CASSIPGAGGSYEQYF.

The chain couples TRBV11-3 to TRBJ2-1, with D tentatively TRBD2 (6 bases). From germline, CDR1 is SGHNT and CDR2 YENEEA. V lost 5 bases to trimming and J lost 9 bases, with 17 bases between them. The CDR3 sequence is 14 residues long. The CDR3 spells CASSPSGLASEQFF. The CDR3 DNA reads as TGTGCCAGCAGCCCGAGTGGCCTAGCGAGTGAGCAGTTCTTC.

This chain links TRBV28 with TRBJ1-1; a weak D match, TRBD1 (6 bases). This CDR3 spans 14 amino acids. With 6 bases removed from V and 1 base from J, the gap between germline ends came to 12 bases. CDR1 is MDHEN and CDR2 is SYDVKM in the germline V gene. The CDR3 spells CASRGTGANTEAFF. CDR3 nucleotide sequence: TGTGCCAGCAGGGGGACGGGGGCGAACACTGAAGCTTTCTTT. Filled out from reference TRBV28 and TRBJ1-1, the complete variable domain reads DVKVTQSSRYLVKRTGEKVFLECVQDMDHENMFWYRQDPGLGLRLIYFSYDVKMKEKGDIPEGYSVSREKKERFSLILESASTNQTSMYLCASRGTGANTEAFFGQGTRLTVV.

This clone was recorded only once. The chain links TRBV27 to TRBJ1-1, with D unclear. The germline V gene encodes CDR1 MNHEY and CDR2 SMNVEV (reference sequence). V was cut by 2 bases and J by 1 base, with 8 bases left in between. This CDR3 is 14 amino acids long. The CDR3 sequence: CASSLLPGNTEAFF. CDR3 DNA: TGTGCCAGCAGTTTACTCCCCGGGAACACTGAAGCTTTCTTT.

This clone was counted a single time. This specimen includes other DNA sequences encoding the same CDR3. V and J are TRBV28 and TRBJ1-2; 10 bases agree with TRBD1. Germline V gives CDR1 MDHEN, CDR2 SYDVKM. V dropped 4 bases and J dropped 4; count of bases not matched to a gene: 6. The CDR3 length is 15 residues. The CDR3 DNA follows: TGTGCCAGCAGTTCCGGACAGGGGGAAGGCTATGGCTACACCTTC. It specifies CASSSGQGEGYGYTF.

J is TRBJ2-1 and V is TRBV27; D gene uncertain. The V and J ends lost 2 bases and 6 bases respectively, with 14 bases between them. There are 15 residues in the CDR3. The germline CDR1 and CDR2 sequences are MNHEY and SMNVEV (reference sequence). The CDR3 loop reads CASSLGLGSINEQFF. In DNA, the CDR3 is TGTGCCAGCAGTTTAGGGCTGGGCTCAATCAATGAGCAGTTCTTC.

This sequence joins TRBV7-9 and TRBJ1-2; D is undetermined. The V end lost 2 bases, the J end lost 1 base, and 2 bases lay between the germline ends. CDR1 and CDR2 from the germline V gene are SEHNR and FQNEAQ (reference sequence). The CDR3 sequence is 12 residues long. The CDR3 nucleotides are TGTGCCAGCAGCTTAAATAACTATGGCTACACCTTC. Its translation: CASSLNNYGYTF.

V is TRBV29-1 and J is TRBJ1-5; D gene ambiguous. CDR1 and CDR2 (germline): SQVTM, ANQGSEA. The CDR3 loop spans 12 amino acids. Trimming took off 6 bases at V and 3 bases at J, with 9 bases between the two ends. CDR3: CSVRQPNQPQHF. The CDR3 nucleotides are TGCAGCGTCCGTCAGCCCAATCAGCCCCAGCATTTT.

This clone was seen a few times. The rearrangement links TRBV19 to TRBJ1-1, with 10 nucleotides matching TRBD1. The J segment lost 2 bases and the V segment lost 3 bases, leaving 6 bases of the junction unmatched. The CDR3 runs to 16 residues. Germline values: CDR1 LNHDA, CDR2 SQIVND (reference sequence). The CDR3 nucleotides are TGTGCCAGTAGTATGCTCGACAGGGGGCTAAACACTGAAGCTTTCTTT. Its protein product is CASSMLDRGLNTEAFF. The full variable domain, rest sourced from reference TRBV19 and TRBJ1-1, is DGGITQSPKYLFRKEGQNVTLSCEQNLNHDAMYWYRQDPGQGLRLIYYSQIVNDFQKGDIAEGYSVSREKKESFPLTVTSAQKNPTAFYLCASSMLDRGLNTEAFFGQGTRLTVV.

This chain joins TRBV6-5 and TRBJ1-2; perhaps TRBD1 as D (6 bases). This CDR3 is built from 15 residues. Per germline, CDR1 MNHEY and CDR2 SVGAGI. V shed 5 bases and J shed 2 bases, with 15 bases lying between them. The CDR3 spells CASSPGGGRNYGYTF. CDR3 coding DNA: TGTGCCAGCAGTCCCGGGGGGGGGCGAAACTATGGCTACACCTTC.

The chain employs TRBV18 and TRBJ1-1; TRBD1 matches 8 bases. CDR1 is KGHSH, CDR2 LQKENI, per germline. The CDR3 is 15 residues long. J was trimmed by 5 bases and V by 6 bases; bases with no gene match: 11. The CDR3 protein is CASSQQDRDPTEAFF. As DNA, the CDR3 is TGTGCCAGCTCTCAGCAGGACAGGGATCCGACTGAAGCTTTCTTT.

The V and J genes are TRBV12-3 or TRBV12-4 and TRBJ2-5; weak D call: TRBD2 (6 bases). The CDR3 has 13 residues. V lost 7 bases to trimming and J lost 5 bases, with 14 bases between them. CDR3 residues: CASTPPGVETQYF. The CDR3 bases are TGTGCCAGCACTCCCCCGGGGGTCGAGACCCAGTACTTC.

This rearrangement joins TRBV27 to TRBJ1-2; 8 positions match TRBD1. This CDR3 has 14 residues. CDR1 and CDR2 (germline): MNHEY, SMNVEV (reference sequence). The V gene end was trimmed by 3 bases and the J gene end by 4 bases; junction bases not matched to a gene: 4. CDR3 protein: CASSFDRGGYGYTF. The CDR3 DNA is TGTGCCAGCAGTTTCGACAGGGGTGGCTATGGCTACACCTTC.

The CDR3 DNA reads TGTGCCAGCTCACCACCGGGGCTAGCGGGAGGGAATGAGCAGTTCTTC. Translating gives CASSPPGLAGGNEQFF. This sequence joins TRBV18 and TRBJ2-1; TRBD2 matches 12 bases. The CDR3 loop spans 16 amino acids. Trimming took 0 bases from V and 7 from J; bases not matched to a gene: 4. Germline lookup yields CDR1 KGHSH and CDR2 LQKENI.

The gene calls are TRBV5-1 and TRBJ2-6, with 7 nucleotides matching TRBD2. The germline V gene has CDR1 SGHRS and CDR2 YFSETQ. This CDR3 is built from 18 residues. V was pared by 0 bases and J by 0 bases, with 6 bases of the junction left unmatched. The CDR3 region is CASSLEASGRSGANVLTF. The CDR3 DNA reads TGCGCCAGCAGCTTGGAGGCTAGCGGCCGCTCTGGGGCCAACGTCCTGACTTTC.

The chain is built from TRBV2 and TRBJ2-1; 8 positions agree with TRBD1. This CDR3 comprises 17 residues. V shed 7 bases and J 2 bases; nucleotides not matched to a gene: 13. Germline CDR1 SNHLY, CDR2 FYNNEI. The CDR3 region is CASTQIGQGAPYNEQFF. The DNA for the CDR3 is TGTGCCAGCACCCAGATCGGACAGGGCGCCCCCTACAATGAGCAGTTCTTC.